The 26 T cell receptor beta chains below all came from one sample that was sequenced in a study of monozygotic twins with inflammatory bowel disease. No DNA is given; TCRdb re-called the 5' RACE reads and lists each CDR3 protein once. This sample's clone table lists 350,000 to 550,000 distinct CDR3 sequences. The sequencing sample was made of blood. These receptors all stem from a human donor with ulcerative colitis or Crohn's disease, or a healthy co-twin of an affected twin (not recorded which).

The CDR3 spells CSARDGSFAGELFF. The chain employs TRBV20-1 and TRBJ2-2. CDR1 and CDR2 from the germline V gene are DFQATT and SNEGSKA (reference sequence). The CDR3 is 14 amino acids.

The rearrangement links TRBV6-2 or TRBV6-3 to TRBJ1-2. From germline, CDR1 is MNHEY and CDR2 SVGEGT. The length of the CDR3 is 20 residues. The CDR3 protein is CASSYAQRSGSFNSNYGYTF.

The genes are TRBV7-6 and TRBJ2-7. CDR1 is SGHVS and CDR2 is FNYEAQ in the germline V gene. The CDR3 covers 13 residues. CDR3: CASSLSRQSEQYF. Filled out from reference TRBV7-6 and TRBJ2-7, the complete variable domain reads GAGVSQSPRYKVTKRGQDVALRCDPISGHVSLYWYRQALGQGPEFLTYFNYEAQQDKSGLPNDRFSAERPEGSISTLTIQRTEQRDSAMYRCASSLSRQSEQYFGPGTRLTVT.

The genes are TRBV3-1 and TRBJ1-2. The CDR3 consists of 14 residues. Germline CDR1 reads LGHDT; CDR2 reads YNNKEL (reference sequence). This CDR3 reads CASSQGSEGYGYTF.

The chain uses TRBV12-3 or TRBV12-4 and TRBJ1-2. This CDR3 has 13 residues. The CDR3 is CASSLRENYGYTF.

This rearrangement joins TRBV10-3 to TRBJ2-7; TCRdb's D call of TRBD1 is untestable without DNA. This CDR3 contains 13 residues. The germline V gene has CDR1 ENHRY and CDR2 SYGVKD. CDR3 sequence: CATSGTRSYEQYF.

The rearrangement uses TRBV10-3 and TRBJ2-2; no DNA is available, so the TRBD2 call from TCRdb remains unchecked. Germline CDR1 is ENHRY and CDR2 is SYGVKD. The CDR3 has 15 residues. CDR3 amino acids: CAISPGTSITGELFF.

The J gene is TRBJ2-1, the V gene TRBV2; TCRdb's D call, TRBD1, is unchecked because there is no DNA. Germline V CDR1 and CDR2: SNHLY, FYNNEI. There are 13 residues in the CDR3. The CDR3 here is CASSEERRGEQFF.

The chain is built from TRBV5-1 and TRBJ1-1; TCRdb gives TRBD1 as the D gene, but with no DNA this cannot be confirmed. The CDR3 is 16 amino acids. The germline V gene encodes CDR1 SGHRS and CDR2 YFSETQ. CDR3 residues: CASNRWDKGGNTEAFF. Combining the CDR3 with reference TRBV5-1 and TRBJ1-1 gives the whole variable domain KAGVTQTPRYLIKTRGQQVTLSCSPISGHRSVSWYQQTPGQGLQFLFEYFSETQRNKGNFPGRFSGRQFSNSRSEMNVSTLELGDSALYLCASNRWDKGGNTEAFFGQGTRLTVV.

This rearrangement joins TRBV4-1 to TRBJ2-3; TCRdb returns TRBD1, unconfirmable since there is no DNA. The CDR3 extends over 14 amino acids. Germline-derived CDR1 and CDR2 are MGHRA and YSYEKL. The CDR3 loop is CASSQRGSADTQYF.

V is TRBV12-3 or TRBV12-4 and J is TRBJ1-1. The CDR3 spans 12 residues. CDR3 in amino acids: CAGRTENTEAFF.

The CDR3 reads CAIRSGLAGVYNEQFF. V is TRBV10-3 and J is TRBJ2-1; the D call from TCRdb, TRBD2, cannot be confirmed without DNA. Germline CDR1 ENHRY, CDR2 SYGVKD. The CDR3 spans 16 residues.

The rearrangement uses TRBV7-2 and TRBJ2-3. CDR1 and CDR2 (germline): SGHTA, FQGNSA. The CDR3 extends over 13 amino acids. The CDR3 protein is CASSLNYADTQYF.

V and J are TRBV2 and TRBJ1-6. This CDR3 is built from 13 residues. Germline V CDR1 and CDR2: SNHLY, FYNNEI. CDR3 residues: CASSLTNYSPLHF.

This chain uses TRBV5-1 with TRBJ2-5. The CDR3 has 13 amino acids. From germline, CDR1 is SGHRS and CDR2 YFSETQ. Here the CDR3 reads CASSPDTKETQYF.

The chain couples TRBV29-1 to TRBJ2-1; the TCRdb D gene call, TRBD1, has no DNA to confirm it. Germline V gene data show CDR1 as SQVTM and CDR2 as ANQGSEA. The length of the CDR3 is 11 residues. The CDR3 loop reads CSVPGGGEQFF.

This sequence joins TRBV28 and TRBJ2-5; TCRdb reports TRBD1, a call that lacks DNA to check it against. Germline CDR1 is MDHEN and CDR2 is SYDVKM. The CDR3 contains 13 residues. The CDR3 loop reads CASSAHQGETQYF. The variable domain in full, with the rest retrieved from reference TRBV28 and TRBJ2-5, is DVKVTQSSRYLVKRTGEKVFLECVQDMDHENMFWYRQDPGLGLRLIYFSYDVKMKEKGDIPEGYSVSREKKERFSLILESASTNQTSMYLCASSAHQGETQYFGPGTRLLVL.

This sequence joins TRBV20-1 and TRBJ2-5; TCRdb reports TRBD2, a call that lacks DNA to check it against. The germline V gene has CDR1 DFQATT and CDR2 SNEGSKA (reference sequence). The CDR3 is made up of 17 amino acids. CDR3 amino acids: CSAISMGLAGQQETQYF.

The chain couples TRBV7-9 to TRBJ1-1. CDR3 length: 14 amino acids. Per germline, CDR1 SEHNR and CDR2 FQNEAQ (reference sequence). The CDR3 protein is CASSLGQVRTEAFF.

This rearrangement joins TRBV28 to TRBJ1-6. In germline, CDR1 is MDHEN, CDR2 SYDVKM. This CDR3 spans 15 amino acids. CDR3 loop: CASSGVGTGNSPLHF.

CDR3 sequence reads: CATSRSDYQETQYF. The chain uses TRBV15 and TRBJ2-5. The CDR3 consists of 14 residues. The V gene's germline CDR1 is LNHNV and CDR2 YYDKDF (reference sequence).

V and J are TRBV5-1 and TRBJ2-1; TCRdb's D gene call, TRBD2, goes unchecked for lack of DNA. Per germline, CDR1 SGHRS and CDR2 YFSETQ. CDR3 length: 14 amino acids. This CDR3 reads CASSSQGREGEQFF.

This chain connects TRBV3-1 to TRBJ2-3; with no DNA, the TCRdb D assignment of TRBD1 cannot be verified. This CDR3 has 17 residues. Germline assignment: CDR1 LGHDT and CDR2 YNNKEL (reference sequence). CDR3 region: CASSQFYGPLAPDTQYF.

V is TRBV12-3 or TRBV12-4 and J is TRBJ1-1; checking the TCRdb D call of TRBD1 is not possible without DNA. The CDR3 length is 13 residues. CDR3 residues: CASSRGGWTEAFF.

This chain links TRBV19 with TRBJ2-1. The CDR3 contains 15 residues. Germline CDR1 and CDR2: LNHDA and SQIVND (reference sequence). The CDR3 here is CASSMVGLSTDEQFF.

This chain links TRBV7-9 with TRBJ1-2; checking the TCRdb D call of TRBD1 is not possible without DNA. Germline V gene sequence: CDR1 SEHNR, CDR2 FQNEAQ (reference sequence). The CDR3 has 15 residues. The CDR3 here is CASSLGGYAGDGYTF. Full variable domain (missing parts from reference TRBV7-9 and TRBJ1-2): DTGVSQNPRHKITKRGQNVTFRCDPISEHNRLYWYRQTLGQGPEFLTYFQNEAQLEKSRLLSDRFSAERPKGSFSTLEIQRTEQGDSAMYLCASSLGGYAGDGYTFGSGTRLTVV.